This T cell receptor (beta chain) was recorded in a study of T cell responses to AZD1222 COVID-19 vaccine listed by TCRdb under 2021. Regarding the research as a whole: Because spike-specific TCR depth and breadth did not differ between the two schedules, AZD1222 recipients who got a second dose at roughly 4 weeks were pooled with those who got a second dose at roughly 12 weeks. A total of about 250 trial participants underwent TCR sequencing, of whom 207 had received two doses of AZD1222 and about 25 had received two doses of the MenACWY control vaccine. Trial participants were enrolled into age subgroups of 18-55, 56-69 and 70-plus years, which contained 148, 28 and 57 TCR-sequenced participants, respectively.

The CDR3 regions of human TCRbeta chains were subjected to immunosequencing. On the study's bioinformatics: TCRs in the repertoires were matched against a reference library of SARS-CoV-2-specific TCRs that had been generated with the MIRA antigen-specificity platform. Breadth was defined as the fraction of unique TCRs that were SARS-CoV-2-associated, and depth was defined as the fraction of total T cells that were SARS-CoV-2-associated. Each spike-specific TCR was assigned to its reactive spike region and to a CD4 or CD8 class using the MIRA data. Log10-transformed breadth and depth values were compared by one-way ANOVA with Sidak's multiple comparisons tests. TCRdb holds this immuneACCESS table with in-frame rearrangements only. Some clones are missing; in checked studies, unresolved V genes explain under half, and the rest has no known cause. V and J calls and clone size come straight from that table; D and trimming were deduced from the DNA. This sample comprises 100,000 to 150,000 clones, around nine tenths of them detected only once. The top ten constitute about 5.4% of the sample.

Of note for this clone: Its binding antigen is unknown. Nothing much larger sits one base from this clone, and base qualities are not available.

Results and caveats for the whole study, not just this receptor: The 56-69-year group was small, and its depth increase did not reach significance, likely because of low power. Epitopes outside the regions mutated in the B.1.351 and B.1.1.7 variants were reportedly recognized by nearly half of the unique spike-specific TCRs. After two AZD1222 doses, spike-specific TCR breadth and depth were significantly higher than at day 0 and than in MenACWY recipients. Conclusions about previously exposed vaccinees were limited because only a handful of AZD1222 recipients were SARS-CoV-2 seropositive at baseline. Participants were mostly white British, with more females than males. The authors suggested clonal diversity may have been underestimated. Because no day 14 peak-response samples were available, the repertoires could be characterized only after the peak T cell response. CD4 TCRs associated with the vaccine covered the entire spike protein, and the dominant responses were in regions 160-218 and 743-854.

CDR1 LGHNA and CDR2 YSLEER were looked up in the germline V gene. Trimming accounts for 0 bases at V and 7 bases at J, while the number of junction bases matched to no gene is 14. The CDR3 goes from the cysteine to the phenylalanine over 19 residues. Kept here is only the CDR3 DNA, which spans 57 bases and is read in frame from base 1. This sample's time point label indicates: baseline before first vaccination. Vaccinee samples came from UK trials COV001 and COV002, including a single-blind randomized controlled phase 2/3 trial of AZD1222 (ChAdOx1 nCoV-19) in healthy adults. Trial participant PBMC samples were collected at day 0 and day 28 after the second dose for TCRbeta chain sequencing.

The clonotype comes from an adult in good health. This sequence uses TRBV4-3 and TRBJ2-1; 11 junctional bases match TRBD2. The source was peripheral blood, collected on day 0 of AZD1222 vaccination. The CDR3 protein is CASSQDRVAGGPVINEQFF. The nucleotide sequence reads TGCGCCAGCAGCCAAGATAGGGTAGCGGGGGGGCCGGTTATAAATGAGCAGTTCTTC.